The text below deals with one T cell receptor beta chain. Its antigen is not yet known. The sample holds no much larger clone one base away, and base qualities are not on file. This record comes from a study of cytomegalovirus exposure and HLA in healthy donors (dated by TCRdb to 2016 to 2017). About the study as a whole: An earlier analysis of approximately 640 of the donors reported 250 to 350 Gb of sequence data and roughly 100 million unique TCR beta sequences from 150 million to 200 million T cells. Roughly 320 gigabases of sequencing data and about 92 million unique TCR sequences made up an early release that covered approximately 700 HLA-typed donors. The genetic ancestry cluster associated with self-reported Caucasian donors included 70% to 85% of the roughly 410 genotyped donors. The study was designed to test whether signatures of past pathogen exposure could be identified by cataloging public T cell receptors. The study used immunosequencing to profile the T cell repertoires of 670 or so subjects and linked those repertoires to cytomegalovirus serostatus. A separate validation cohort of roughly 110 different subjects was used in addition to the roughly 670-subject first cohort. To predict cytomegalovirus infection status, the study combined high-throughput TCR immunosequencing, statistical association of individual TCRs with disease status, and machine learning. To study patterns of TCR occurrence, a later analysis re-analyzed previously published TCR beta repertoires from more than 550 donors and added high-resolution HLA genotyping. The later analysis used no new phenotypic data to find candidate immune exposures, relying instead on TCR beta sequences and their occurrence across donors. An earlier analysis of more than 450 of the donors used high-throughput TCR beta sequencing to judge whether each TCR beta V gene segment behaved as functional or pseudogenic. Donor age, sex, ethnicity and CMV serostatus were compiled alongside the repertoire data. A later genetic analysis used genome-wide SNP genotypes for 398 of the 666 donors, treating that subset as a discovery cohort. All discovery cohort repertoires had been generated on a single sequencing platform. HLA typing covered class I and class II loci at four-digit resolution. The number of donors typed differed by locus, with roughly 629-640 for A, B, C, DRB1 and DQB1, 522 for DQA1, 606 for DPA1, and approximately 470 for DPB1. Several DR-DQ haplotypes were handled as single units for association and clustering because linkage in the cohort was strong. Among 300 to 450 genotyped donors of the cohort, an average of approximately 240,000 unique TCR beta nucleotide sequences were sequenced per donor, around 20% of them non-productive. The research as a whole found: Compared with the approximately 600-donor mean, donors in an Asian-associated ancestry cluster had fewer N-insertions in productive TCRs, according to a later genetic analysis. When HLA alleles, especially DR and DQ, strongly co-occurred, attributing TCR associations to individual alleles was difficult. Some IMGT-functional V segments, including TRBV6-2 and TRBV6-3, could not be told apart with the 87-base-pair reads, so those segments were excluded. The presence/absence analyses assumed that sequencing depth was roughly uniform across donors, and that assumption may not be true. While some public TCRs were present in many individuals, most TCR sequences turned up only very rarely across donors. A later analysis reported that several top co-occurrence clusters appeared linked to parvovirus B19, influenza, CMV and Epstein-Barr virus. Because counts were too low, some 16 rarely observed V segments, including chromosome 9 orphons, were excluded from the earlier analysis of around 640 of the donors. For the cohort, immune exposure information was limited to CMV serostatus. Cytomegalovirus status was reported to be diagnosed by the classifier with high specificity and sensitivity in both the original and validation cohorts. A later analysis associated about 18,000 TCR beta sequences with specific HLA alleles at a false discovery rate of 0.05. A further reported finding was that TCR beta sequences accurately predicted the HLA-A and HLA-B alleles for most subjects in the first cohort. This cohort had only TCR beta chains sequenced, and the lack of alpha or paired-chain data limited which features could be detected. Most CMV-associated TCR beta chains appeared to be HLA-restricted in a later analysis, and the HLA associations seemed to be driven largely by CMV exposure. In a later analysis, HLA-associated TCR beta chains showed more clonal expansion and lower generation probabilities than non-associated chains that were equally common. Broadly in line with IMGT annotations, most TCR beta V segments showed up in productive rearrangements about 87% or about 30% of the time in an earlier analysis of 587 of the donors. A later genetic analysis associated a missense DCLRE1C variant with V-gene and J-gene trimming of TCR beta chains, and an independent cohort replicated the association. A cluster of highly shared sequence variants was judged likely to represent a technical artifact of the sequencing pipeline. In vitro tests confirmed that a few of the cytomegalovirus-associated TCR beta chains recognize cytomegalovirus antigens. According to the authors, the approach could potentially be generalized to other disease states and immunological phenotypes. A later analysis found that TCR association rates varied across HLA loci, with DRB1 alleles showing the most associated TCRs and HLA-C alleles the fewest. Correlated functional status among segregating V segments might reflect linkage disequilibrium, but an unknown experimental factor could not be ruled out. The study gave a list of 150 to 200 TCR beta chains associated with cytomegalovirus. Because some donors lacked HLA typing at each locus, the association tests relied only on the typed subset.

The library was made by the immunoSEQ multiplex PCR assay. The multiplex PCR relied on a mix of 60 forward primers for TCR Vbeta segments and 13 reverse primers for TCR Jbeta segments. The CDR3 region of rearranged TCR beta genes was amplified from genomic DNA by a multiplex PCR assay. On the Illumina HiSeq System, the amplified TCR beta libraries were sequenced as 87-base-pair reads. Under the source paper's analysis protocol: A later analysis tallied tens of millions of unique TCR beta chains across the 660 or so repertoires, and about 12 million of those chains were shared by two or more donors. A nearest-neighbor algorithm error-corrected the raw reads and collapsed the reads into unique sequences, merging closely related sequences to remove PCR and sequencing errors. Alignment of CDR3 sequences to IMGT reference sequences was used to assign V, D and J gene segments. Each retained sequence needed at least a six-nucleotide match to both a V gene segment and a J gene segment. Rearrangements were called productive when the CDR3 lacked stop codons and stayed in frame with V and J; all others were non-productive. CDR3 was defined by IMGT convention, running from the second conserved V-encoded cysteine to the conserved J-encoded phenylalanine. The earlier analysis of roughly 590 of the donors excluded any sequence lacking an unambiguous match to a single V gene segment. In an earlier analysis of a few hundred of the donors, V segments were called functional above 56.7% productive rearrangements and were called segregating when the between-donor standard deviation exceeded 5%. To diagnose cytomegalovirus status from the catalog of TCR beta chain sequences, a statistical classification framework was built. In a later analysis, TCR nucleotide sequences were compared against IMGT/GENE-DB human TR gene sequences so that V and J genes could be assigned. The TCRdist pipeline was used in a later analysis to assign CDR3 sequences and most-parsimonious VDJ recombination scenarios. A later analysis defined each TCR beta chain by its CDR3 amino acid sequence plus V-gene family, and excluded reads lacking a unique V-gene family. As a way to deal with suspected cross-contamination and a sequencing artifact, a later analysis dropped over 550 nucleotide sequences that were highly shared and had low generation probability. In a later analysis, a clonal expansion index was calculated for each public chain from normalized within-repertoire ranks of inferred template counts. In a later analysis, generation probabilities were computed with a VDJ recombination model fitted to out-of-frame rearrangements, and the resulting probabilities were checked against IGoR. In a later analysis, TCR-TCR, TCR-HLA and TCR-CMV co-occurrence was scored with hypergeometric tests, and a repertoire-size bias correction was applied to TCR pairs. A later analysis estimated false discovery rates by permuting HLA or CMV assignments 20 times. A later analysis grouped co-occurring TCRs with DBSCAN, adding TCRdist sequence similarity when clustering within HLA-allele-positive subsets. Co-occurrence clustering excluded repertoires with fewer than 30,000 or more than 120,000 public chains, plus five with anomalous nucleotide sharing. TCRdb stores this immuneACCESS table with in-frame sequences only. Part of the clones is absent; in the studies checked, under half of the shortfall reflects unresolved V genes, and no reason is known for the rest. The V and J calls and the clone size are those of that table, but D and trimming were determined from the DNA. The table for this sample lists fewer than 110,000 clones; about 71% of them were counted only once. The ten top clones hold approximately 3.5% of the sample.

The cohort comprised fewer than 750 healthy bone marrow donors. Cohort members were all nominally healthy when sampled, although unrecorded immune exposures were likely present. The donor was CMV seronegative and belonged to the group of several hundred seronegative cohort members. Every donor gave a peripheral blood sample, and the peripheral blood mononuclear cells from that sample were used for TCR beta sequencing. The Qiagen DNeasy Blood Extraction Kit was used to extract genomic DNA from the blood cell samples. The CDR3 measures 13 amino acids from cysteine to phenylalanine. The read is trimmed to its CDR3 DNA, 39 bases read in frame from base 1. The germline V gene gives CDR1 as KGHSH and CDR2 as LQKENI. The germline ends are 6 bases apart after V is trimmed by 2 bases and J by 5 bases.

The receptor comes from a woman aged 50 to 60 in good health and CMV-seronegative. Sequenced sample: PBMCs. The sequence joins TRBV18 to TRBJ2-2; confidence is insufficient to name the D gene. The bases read TGTGCCAGCTCACCAACCCGGACCGGGGAGCTGTTTTTT. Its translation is CASSPTRTGELFF.